This T cell receptor beta chain was captured in a study of graft-versus-host responses after intestinal transplantation. Assay: immunoSEQ multiplex PCR; the TCRdb copy retains only in-frame clones and omits some. Of about 110,000 clones listed, around 93% were seen once; the top ten hold roughly 0.5%. In the case of this clone: The target antigen is unknown.

The sample in question was unstimulated CD8+ T cells sorted from spleen or lymph node cells, obtained before intestinal transplant. The receptor was isolated from a human donor who received an intestinal transplant.

The CDR3 sequence is CASSPGLLDTQYF. The CDR3 DNA sequence: TGTGCCAGCAGCCCGGGACTACTGGATACGCAGTATTTT. The genes are TRBV7-3 and TRBJ2-3; 7 bases line up with TRBD2. Trimming took 5 bases from V and 6 from J; bases not matched to a gene: 5. The CDR3 runs to 13 residues. Germline values: CDR1 SGHTA, CDR2 FQGTGA.